This TCR beta chain was profiled in a study of shared clonotypes between healthy human individuals (TCRdb year 2020). General notes on the study: Two women and a few men aged 18 to 49 years were included in the cohort. Libraries were prepared and TCR repertoires were sequenced by different laboratories using diverse techniques, in order to increase sequencing depth and limit assay-specific biases. Per donor, three plates each were used for CD4 naive and CD4 memory, two for CD8 naive, and one for CD8 memory. Each donor's leukapheresis produced roughly between roughly 0.85 and 10 billion PBMCs. To estimate repertoire size and how much clonotype sharing occurs between individuals, the study deeply sequenced the blood TCR repertoires of about 5 healthy adults.

Points on this clone: No cognate antigen has been identified for it. No base quality values were provided; no much bigger clone lies one nucleotide off.

Broad study findings and their caveats: Rarefaction of sorted-subset datasets indicated incomplete sequencing despite the large sequencing depth. Sharing across a few donors was observed for approximately 5% of naive CD4, under 4% of naive CD8, about 2.3% of memory CD4, and approximately 0.41% of memory CD8 clonotypes. Because the study included only a small number of donors, the genetic and exposure-history diversity represented was limited. Clonotypes shared by all four sorted-subset donors showed higher generation probabilities than non-shared clonotypes. Naive subsets generally had larger estimated clonotype richness than memory subsets. Based on pairwise subsampling, the degree of clonotype sharing among donors was expected to be affected by sequencing depth. Sampling was restricted to blood, and TCR repertoires in tissue are likely to differ from TCR repertoires in blood.

Using the deep immunoSEQ assay, TCR CDR3 regions were amplified from genomic DNA by multiplex PCR. Genomic DNA extracted from each cell subset was distributed evenly over all wells of several immunoSEQ 96-well plates, and each plate served as one replicate. For sorted subsets, each replicate PCR was loaded with 200 ng genomic DNA, equivalent to 30,000 or so T cell genomes. Purified libraries were measured with a Qubit 3.0 fluorometer, size-checked on a Bioanalyzer 2100, and measured again with the KAPA Library Quantification kit. Every immunoSEQ 96-well plate was sequenced on a dedicated single-read 150-cycle Illumina NextSeq 550 flow cell. On the study's bioinformatics: The immunoSEQ output contained only junctional sequences without quality scores, so filtering could not match that applied to full-length reads. To assign V/J genes and CDR3, sequences were annotated against IMGT germline references using PyIR, a Python wrapper for IgBLAST v1.9. Reads were removed for weak V/J assignments (E-value above 1e-6), missing CDR3, stop codons, out-of-frame junctions, or ambiguous translated residues. V3J clonotypes were defined as sequences sharing an identical inferred V gene, J gene, and CDR3 amino acid sequence. To compute the percentage overlap between repertoires, the number of shared unique clonotypes was divided by the size of the smaller repertoire. Three approaches were used to assess repertoire richness: RTK rarefaction, the Chao1 estimator, and Recon v2.1 estimates of unobserved clonotypes. Generation probabilities for all TCRbeta clonotypes obtained by the gDNA method from a few donors were computed using OLGA. What TCRdb holds here is the immuneACCESS table cut down to in-frame rearrangements. Part of the clones is not present; checked against another copy, under half of the missing clones reflect an unresolved V gene, and the others are unexplained. The DNA gave D and trimming, while V, J and clone size come from that table. The table for this sample lists about 1 million clones; 70% to 80% of them were counted only once. The ten largest make up about 1.5% of the sample.

V drops 8 bases and J drops 5 bases, leaving 9 bases in between. The germline V gene gives CDR1 as SGHTA and CDR2 as FQGTGA. Counted from cysteine to phenylalanine, this CDR3 has 12 amino acids. The kept DNA is CDR3 alone, 36 bases in frame from the first base. The donors were healthy, HIV-negative adults with no recently reported acute infections or vaccinations. Every donor was a Caucasian adult residing in Nashville, Tennessee, USA. CD4+ T cells were enriched by magnetic negative selection; naive cells were then positively selected on CD45RA, and the negative fraction formed the memory subset. Blood was obtained by leukapheresis, after which PBMCs were separated by Ficoll-Histopaque density gradient centrifugation and cryopreserved in liquid nitrogen vapor phase. Analytical flow cytometry was used to check the purity and quantity of each magnetically sorted T cell population. Each sorted fraction had its genomic DNA isolated and then quantified by UV absorbance on a Nanodrop 2000c.

The sequence joins TRBV7-3 to TRBJ2-2; TRBD2 is possibly the D segment (5 matching bases). Sequenced: memory CD4+ T cells sorted from blood. The cell subset or site label, as the study defines it: CD45RA-negative fraction. The clonotype was recovered from a young man in good health. The CDR3 is CASGSGTGELFF. The bases read TGTGCCAGCGGGTCGGGAACCGGGGAGCTGTTTTTT.